The next 11 T cell receptor beta chains were all read from a single sample in a study of vaccination and CD4 T cells after COVID-19. Their specific antigens are unknown. Cultured CD4+ T-cell DNA underwent Oncomine TCR Beta short-read sequencing. TCRdb itself ran the PCR reads through MiXCR, one entry per CDR3 protein. The table includes about 6,100 distinct CDR3 sequences, about 50% detected once. The treatment denotes: approximately nine-day PBMC culture with coronavirus spike peptide pools or control peptides (ViraFEST assay). Gathering of the CD4+ T cells, from the unexposed donor, took place before the COVID-19 pandemic (2011-2018). The source material was CD4+ T cells from blood, cultured in vitro. The receptors here all came from a human donor in good health.

This rearrangement joins TRBV11-2 to TRBJ1-1; D remains ambiguous. This CDR3 region has 14 residues. Germline assignment: CDR1 SGHAT and CDR2 FQNNGV. V lost 1 base to trimming and J lost 1 base, with 7 bases between them. CDR3 in amino acids: CASSLGTANTEAFF. CDR3 in DNA: TGTGCCAGCAGCTTAGGGACGGCGAACACTGAAGCTTTCTTT.

This chain links TRBV5-5 with TRBJ1-5; D unclear. CDR1 is SGHKS and CDR2 is YYEKEE in the germline V gene (reference sequence). V lost 0 bases, J lost 7 bases, and 11 bases lay in between. CDR3 length: 14 amino acids. CDR3 amino acids: CASSLGGVEQPQHF. CDR3 in DNA: TGTGCCAGCAGCTTGGGCGGGGTGGAACAGCCCCAGCATTTT.

In its sample, this clonotype was seen once. The CDR3 loop is CATSRGGGNEKLFF. The CDR3 nucleotides are TGTGCCACCAGCAGAGGTGGAGGGAATGAAAAACTGTTTTTT. The V call is TRBV15, the J call TRBJ1-4; D unresolved. Trimming took 1 base from V and 5 from J, leaving 8 bases between them. The CDR3 is 14 amino acids. CDR1 is LNHNV, CDR2 YYDKDF, per germline (reference sequence).

This clonotype was counted between two and nine times. The gene calls are TRBV7-2 and TRBJ2-7; D uncertain. The CDR3 runs 11 residues. Germline V gene lookup returns CDR1 SGHTA and CDR2 FQGNSA. V was trimmed by 4 bases and J by 6 bases, leaving 7 bases between them. CDR3: CASSSRVEQYF. For the CDR3, the DNA is TGTGCCAGCAGCTCTCGAGTCGAGCAGTACTTC. The full variable domain, its missing parts supplied by reference TRBV7-2 and TRBJ2-7, is GAGVSQSPSNKVTEKGKDVELRCDPISGHTALYWYRQSLGQGLEFLIYFQGNSAPDKSGLPSDRFSAERTGGSVSTLTIQRTQQEDSAVYLCASSSRVEQYFGPGTRLTVT.

This clonotype came up a few times. V usage is TRBV27 and J usage is TRBJ2-5; tentatively, D is TRBD2 (6 bases). Germline CDR1 is MNHEY and CDR2 is SMNVEV (reference sequence). The ends were cut back, 3 bases at V and 5 bases at J, with 13 bases in the middle. The CDR3 extends over 14 amino acids. The CDR3 protein is CASSFYSGAETQYF. DNA for the CDR3: TGTGCCAGCAGTTTTTATTCGGGAGCGGAGACCCAGTACTTC.

This chain uses TRBV18 with TRBJ2-3; a weak D match, TRBD1 (6 bases). V lost 5 bases to trimming and J lost 5 bases, with 14 bases between them. CDR3 length: 14 residues. The germline CDR1 and CDR2 sequences are KGHSH and LQKENI. CDR3 region: CASSSAPGVDTQYF. The CDR3 region has the DNA TGTGCCAGCTCATCCGCGCCAGGGGTAGATACGCAGTATTTT.

This clonotype was counted once. The J gene is TRBJ2-3, the V gene TRBV20-1, with D hard to call. V was pared by 6 bases and J by 6 bases, with 7 bases between. CDR1 and CDR2 (germline): DFQATT, SNEGSKA (reference sequence). The CDR3 is 10 amino acids. This CDR3 reads CSAPLDTQYF. The CDR3 DNA sequence: TGCAGTGCCCCTTTGGATACGCAGTATTTT.

The chain has TRBV6-1 and TRBJ1-4; 7 positions match TRBD1. The V and J ends lost 5 bases and 12 bases, in that order; junction bases with no gene match: 6. The CDR3 sequence is 12 residues long. Germline V gives CDR1 MNHNS, CDR2 SASEGT. The CDR3 nucleotides read TGTGCCAGCAGTCGATCTACAGGGGAACTGTTTTTT. Translating it yields CASSRSTGELFF.

This chain connects TRBV28 to TRBJ1-2, with 7 bases lining up with TRBD1. Germline V CDR1 and CDR2: MDHEN, SYDVKM. The CDR3 runs 18 residues. The V and J ends lost 6 bases and 4 bases, in that order; junction bases with no gene match: 20. CDR3 DNA: TGTGCCAGCAGCCCCCTCCTACTGACAGGGTCGGAGAGCTATGGCTACACCTTC. Translated, it gives CASSPLLLTGSESYGYTF.

The chain uses TRBV6-1 and TRBJ1-2; TRBD1 matches 7 bases. V was pared by 6 bases and J by 8 bases, with 12 bases of the junction left unmatched. The CDR3 covers 14 residues. Looked up from germline, CDR1 is MNHNS and CDR2 is SASEGT. The CDR3 protein is CASSGVTGKGGYTF. CDR3 DNA sequence: TGTGCCAGCAGCGGGGTGACAGGGAAGGGGGGCTACACCTTC.

This clonotype has a handful of counts. The rearrangement joins TRBV7-8 to TRBJ1-5, with 7 bases matching TRBD1. Germline CDR1 SGHVS, CDR2 FQNEAQ. The CDR3 extends over 17 amino acids. The J segment lost 0 bases and the V segment lost 2 bases, leaving 7 bases of the junction unmatched. This chain's CDR3 is CASSLRGTEVSNQPQHF. The CDR3 DNA reads TGTGCCAGCAGCTTACGAGGGACAGAAGTTAGCAATCAGCCCCAGCATTTT.